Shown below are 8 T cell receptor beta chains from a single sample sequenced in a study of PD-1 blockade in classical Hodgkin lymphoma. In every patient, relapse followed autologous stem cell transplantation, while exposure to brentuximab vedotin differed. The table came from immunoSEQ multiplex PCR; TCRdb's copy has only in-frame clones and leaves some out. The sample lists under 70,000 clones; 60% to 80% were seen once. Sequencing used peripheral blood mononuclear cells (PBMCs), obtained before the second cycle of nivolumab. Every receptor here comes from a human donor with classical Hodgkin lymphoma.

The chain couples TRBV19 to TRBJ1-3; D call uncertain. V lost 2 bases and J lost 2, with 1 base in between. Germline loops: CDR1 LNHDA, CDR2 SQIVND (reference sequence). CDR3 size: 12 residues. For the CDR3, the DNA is TGTGCCAGTAGTATAACTGGAAACACCATATATTTT. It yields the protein CASSITGNTIYF.

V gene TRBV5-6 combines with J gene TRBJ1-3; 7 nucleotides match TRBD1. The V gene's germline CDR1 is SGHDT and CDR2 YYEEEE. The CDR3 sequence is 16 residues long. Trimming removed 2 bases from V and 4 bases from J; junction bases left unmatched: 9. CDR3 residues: CASSFVSGDSGNTIYF. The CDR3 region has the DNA TGTGCCAGCAGCTTCGTATCTGGGGACAGCGGAAACACCATATATTTT.

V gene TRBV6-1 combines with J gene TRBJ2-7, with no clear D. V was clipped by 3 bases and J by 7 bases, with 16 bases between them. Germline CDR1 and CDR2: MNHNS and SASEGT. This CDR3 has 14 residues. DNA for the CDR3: TGTGCCAGCAGTGATAACAGTTTCCTCTGGGAGCAGTACTTC. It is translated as CASSDNSFLWEQYF.

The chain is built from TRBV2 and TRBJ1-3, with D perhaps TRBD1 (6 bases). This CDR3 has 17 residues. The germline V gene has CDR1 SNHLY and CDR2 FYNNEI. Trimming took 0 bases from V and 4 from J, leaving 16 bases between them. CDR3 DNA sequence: TGTGCCAGCAGTGAAGCGCTTGCGGGGGCGATGGGAAACACCATATATTTT. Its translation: CASSEALAGAMGNTIYF.

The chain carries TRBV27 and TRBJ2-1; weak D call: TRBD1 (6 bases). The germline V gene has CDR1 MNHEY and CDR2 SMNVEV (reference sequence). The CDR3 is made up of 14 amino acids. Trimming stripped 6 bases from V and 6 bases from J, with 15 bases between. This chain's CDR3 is CASRPHRVGNEQFF. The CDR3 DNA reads TGTGCCAGCAGGCCACACAGGGTTGGCAATGAGCAGTTCTTC.

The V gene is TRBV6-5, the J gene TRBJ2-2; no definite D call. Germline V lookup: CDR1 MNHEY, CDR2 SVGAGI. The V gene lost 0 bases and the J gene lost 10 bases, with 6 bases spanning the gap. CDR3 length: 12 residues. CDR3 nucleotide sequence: TGTGCCAGCAGTTACTCGAAGCTGGAGCTGTTTTTT. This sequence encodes CASSYSKLELFF.

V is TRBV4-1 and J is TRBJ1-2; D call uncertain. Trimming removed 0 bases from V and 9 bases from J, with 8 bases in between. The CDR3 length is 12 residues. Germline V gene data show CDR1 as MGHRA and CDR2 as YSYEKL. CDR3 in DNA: TGCGCCAGCAGCCAAGAAGGAGGACGCTACACCTTC. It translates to CASSQEGGRYTF.

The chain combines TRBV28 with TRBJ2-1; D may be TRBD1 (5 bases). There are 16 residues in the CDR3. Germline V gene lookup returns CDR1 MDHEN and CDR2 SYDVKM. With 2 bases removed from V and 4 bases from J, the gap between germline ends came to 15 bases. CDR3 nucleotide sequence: TGTGCCAGCAGTTTAAACGGGCAGGGTTATTACAATGAGCAGTTCTTC. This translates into CASSLNGQGYYNEQFF.